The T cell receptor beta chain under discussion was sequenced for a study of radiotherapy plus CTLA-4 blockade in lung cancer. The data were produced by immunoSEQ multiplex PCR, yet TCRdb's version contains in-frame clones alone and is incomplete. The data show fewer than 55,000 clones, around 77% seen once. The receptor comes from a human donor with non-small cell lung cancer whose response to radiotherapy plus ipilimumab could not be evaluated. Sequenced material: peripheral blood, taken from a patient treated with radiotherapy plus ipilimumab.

CDR3 sequence: CASSLPTGTGANVLTF. Written as DNA, the CDR3 is TGCGCCAGCAGCTTGCCGACAGGGACTGGGGCCAACGTCCTGACTTTC. The chain carries TRBV5-1 and TRBJ2-6; 7 bases align to TRBD1. Germline V CDR1 and CDR2: SGHRS, YFSETQ. The CDR3 covers 16 residues. The trim removed 1 base at V and 2 bases at J, leaving 3 bases unmatched.